Given below is one T cell receptor (beta chain) in context. What it recognizes is unknown. These data come from a study of cytomegalovirus exposure and HLA in healthy donors. Findings and caveats of the study: As a later analysis showed, a missense DCLRE1C variant was linked to trimming of TCR beta V- and J-genes. Researchers catalogued roughly 170 TCR beta chains as cytomegalovirus-associated. Among immune exposure information, only CMV serostatus was available.

Germline CDR1 is LNHDA and CDR2 is SQIVND (reference sequence). The length of the CDR3 is 15 residues. Deletions cut 5 bases from V and 5 bases from J, with 18 bases between. The PCR had 60 Vbeta and 13 Jbeta primers. Libraries were prepared by immunoSEQ multiplex PCR; TCRdb keeps only in-frame clonotypes and omits some of them. The repertoire includes 150,000 to 200,000 clones, around 80% of them detected once, and more than 0.8% sits in the top ten. Despite likely unrecorded immune exposures, the donors were nominally healthy at the time of sampling. The sequence was collected from a woman between 40 and 55 years old in good health and CMV-seronegative. The V gene is TRBV19, the J gene TRBJ1-2, with a tentative D call TRBD1 (6 bases). Sequencing was done on a sample of PBMCs. Written as DNA, the CDR3 is TGTGCCAGTAGTCCCCGCAGGGGCGTGGGATATGGCTACACCTTC. It codes for CASSPRRGVGYGYTF.